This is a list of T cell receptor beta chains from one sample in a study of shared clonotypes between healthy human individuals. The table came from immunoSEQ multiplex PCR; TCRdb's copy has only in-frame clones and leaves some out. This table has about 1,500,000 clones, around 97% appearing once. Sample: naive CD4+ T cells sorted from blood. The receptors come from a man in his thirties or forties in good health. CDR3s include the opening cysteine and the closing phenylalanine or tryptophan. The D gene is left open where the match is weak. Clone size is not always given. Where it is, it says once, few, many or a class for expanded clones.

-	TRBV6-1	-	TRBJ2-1	CAITPWPLGEQFF	TGTGCCATTACCCCGTGGCCCCTTGGTGAGCAGTTCTTC
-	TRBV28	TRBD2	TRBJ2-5	CASSITSGAQETQYF	TGTGCCAGCAGCATAACTAGCGGGGCACAAGAGACCCAGTACTTC
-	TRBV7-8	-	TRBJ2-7	CASSLGAAPSSYEQYF	TGTGCCAGCAGCTTAGGCGCAGCGCCTAGCTCCTACGAGCAGTACTTC
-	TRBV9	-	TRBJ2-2	CASSGSLGTGELFF	TGTGCCAGCAGCGGGAGTCTGGGGACCGGGGAGCTGTTTTTT
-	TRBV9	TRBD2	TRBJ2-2	CASSVEGTSGFTGELFF	TGTGCCAGCAGCGTAGAGGGGACTAGCGGGTTTACCGGGGAGCTGTTTTTT
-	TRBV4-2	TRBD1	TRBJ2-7	CASSGRDSTYEQYF	TGTGCCAGCAGCGGTAGGGACAGCACCTACGAGCAGTACTTC
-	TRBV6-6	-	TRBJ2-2	CASSYPTGRNTGELFF	TGTGCCAGCAGTTACCCGACGGGACGGAACACCGGGGAGCTGTTTTTT
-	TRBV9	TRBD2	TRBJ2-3	CASSSGLAGVSSDTQYF	TGTGCCAGCAGCTCCGGACTAGCGGGAGTGTCTTCAGATACGCAGTATTTT
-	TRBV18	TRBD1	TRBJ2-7	CASSRQGSYEQYF	TGTGCCAGCTCTCGACAGGGTAGCTACGAGCAGTACTTC
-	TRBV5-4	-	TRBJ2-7	CASSLGPHYEQYF	TGTGCCAGCAGCTTGGGCCCACACTACGAGCAGTACTTC
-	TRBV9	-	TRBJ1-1	CASSVDPGFETEAFF	TGTGCCAGCAGCGTGGACCCAGGGTTTGAGACTGAAGCTTTCTTT
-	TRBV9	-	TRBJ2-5	CASSDRGGPGETQYF	TGTGCCAGCAGCGACCGTGGAGGGCCCGGGGAGACCCAGTACTTC
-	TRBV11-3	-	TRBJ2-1	CASSLDRRGAPYNEQFF	TGTGCCAGCAGCTTAGATCGTAGGGGAGCTCCCTACAATGAGCAGTTCTTC
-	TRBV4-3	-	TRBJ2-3	CASSPGVGLADTQYF	TGCGCCAGCTCCCCAGGGGTAGGGCTGGCAGATACGCAGTATTTT
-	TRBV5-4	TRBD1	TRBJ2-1	CASSSPGQGAVEQFF	TGTGCCAGCAGCTCCCCGGGACAGGGGGCTGTTGAGCAGTTCTTC
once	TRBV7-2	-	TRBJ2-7	CASSLLRDTYEQYF	TGTGCCAGCAGCTTACTGCGGGATACCTACGAGCAGTACTTC
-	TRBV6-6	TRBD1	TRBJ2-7	CASSYSDPGQGNEQYF	TGTGCCAGCAGTTACTCCGATCCGGGACAGGGGAACGAGCAGTACTTC
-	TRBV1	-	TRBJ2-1	CTSSQEVGQHYNEQFF	TGCACCAGCAGCCAGGAGGTTGGACAGCACTACAATGAGCAGTTCTTC
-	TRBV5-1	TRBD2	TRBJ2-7	CASSFGLAGADEQYF	TGCGCCAGCAGCTTCGGACTAGCGGGAGCCGATGAGCAGTACTTC
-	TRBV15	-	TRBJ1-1	CATSRGQIMNTEAFF	TGTGCCACCAGCAGAGGACAGATTATGAACACTGAAGCTTTCTTT
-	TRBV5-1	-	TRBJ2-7	CASSSLWGEAYEQYF	TGCGCCAGCAGCAGTTTGTGGGGAGAGGCCTACGAGCAGTACTTC
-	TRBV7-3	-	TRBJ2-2	CASSLNRNTGELFF	TGTGCCAGCAGCTTAAACAGAAACACCGGGGAGCTGTTTTTT
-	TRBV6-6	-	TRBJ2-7	CASSYSRVGYEQYF	TGTGCCAGCAGTTACTCGCGAGTGGGCTACGAGCAGTACTTC
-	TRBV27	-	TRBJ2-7	CASSHTGFEQYF	TGTGCCAGCTCTCATACAGGGTTCGAGCAGTACTTC
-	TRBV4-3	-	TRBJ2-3	CASSQGLGTDTQYF	TGCGCCAGCAGCCAAGGACTTGGTACAGATACGCAGTATTTT
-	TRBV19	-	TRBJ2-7	CASSTNLWTADYGQYF	TGTGCCAGTAGTACCAACTTGTGGACAGCGGACTACGGGCAGTACTTC
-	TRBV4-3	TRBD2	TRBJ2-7	CASSQVVLVAGYSYEQYF	TGCGCCAGCAGCCAAGTTGTCCTTGTAGCGGGTTACTCCTACGAGCAGTACTTC
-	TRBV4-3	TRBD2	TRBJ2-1	CASSQDPAGGSSYNEQFF	TGCGCCAGCAGCCAAGATCCCGCGGGAGGGAGCTCCTACAATGAGCAGTTCTTC
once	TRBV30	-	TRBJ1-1	CAWSPAIGVFTEAFF	TGTGCCTGGAGCCCAGCGATTGGGGTTTTTACTGAAGCTTTCTTT
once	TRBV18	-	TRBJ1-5	CASSPPGINQPQHF	TGTGCCAGCTCACCACCGGGGATCAATCAGCCCCAGCATTTT
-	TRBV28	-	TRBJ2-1	CASSSTHGQFF	TGTGCCAGCAGCTCAACCCACGGCCAGTTCTTC
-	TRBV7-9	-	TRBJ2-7	CASSLVRGGAYEQYF	TGTGCCAGCAGCCTCGTTAGAGGGGGTGCCTACGAGCAGTACTTC
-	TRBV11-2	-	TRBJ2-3	CASSFSRRSSTDTQYF	TGTGCCAGCTCATTCAGCAGGCGGAGTAGCACAGATACGCAGTATTTT
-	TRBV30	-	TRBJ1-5	CAWTPRGNQPQHF	TGTGCCTGGACCCCACGGGGGAATCAGCCCCAGCATTTT
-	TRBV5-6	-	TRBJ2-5	CASSLTSGAGGETQYF	TGTGCCAGCAGCCTAACTTCGGGGGCAGGGGGTGAGACCCAGTACTTC
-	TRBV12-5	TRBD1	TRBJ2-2	CASGLVTGSTFGVSTGELFF	TGTGCTAGTGGTTTGGTGACAGGGAGCACGTTTGGGGTTAGCACCGGGGAGCTGTTTTTT
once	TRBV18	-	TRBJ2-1	CASSPGRTGENEQFF	TGTGCCAGCTCACCAGGCCGGACCGGAGAGAATGAGCAGTTCTTC
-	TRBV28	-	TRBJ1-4	CASTHPRGREKLFF	TGTGCCAGCACCCATCCGAGGGGACGGGAAAAACTGTTTTTT
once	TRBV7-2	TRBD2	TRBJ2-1	CASSLLAGPMYNEQFF	TGTGCCAGCAGCTTACTAGCGGGACCTATGTACAATGAGCAGTTCTTC
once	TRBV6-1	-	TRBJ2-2	CASSETGRSTGELFF	TGTGCCAGCAGTGAAACAGGGCGTTCCACCGGGGAGCTGTTTTTT
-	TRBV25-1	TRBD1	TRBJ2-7	CASRRQGYEQYF	TGTGCCAGCAGGAGACAGGGCTACGAGCAGTACTTC